This T cell receptor (beta chain) was retrieved from a study of somatic mutations in cytotoxic T cells in rheumatoid arthritis. Study background: A subset of V beta antibody-stained T-cell populations was isolated by flow sorting, reaching nearly 100% purity, and this subset included V beta1+ cells that went on to TCRB sequencing.

Sequencing used immunoSEQ multiplex PCR; TCRdb keeps in-frame clones, though not all of them. Among 9,500 to 15,000 clones listed, roughly four fifths were seen once. Material: CD8+ T cells sorted from blood. The clonotype originates from a woman aged 60 to 75 in good health.

The CDR3 nucleotides are TGTGCCAGCAGCCAGGAAGGTGGGGGCTTTTACAATGAGCAGTTCTTC. Translated: CASSQEGGGFYNEQFF. The chain combines TRBV4-2 with TRBJ2-1; a weak D match, TRBD1 (6 bases). The CDR3 contains 16 residues. The germline V and J ends were trimmed by 3 bases and 4 bases, with 16 bases remaining between them. Germline CDR1 and CDR2: LGHNA and YNFKEQ.